Given below is one T cell receptor beta chain in context. Its antigen remains unknown. These data originate in a study of cytomegalovirus exposure and HLA in healthy donors. Primers for the PCR totalled 60 Vbeta and 13 Jbeta. Sequencing was performed with immunoSEQ multiplex PCR; in TCRdb, only in-frame clones are kept and a portion is missing. Of over 85,000 clones listed, over 80% are singletons. Broader study findings: Analyzed later, association rates of TCRs varied across HLA loci, with DRB1 most and HLA-C fewest. The records held CMV serostatus as the only immune exposure information. The study dropped some indistinguishable V segments, TRBV6-2 and TRBV6-3 among them. Segments of the TCR beta V type were, in most cases, productive about 90% or about 30% of the time in an earlier analysis.

V lost 4 bases, J lost 4 bases, and 16 bases lay in between. This CDR3 has 15 amino acids. Per the germline V gene, CDR1 is MGHRA and CDR2 is YSYEKL. The sequence came from a female donor in good health and CMV-seropositive. Sequences were obtained from PBMCs. The V call is TRBV4-1, the J call TRBJ1-2, with a possible D match to TRBD1 (6 bases). The CDR3 DNA sequence: TGCGCCAGCAGCCCTCGCAGGGGCAATAGCTATGGCTACACCTTC. It translates to CASSPRRGNSYGYTF.